The 3 T cell receptor beta chains below were found in one sample sequenced in a study of early T cells in non-severe SARS-CoV-2 infection. TCRdb re-called the 5' RACE reads with MiXCR, one entry per CDR3 protein. The repertoire holds 65,000 to 95,000 distinct CDR3 sequences, 15% to 20% seen once, with 2.5% to 3% in the top ten. Source material: whole blood. These TCRs come from an adult who was a healthcare worker with PCR-confirmed SARS-CoV-2 infection or an uninfected control (not recorded which).

This clonotype occurred a few times. The V and J genes are TRBV7-9 and TRBJ2-3; maybe TRBD2 (7 bases). The CDR3 is 14 residues long. The V gene lost 2 bases and the J gene lost 4 bases, with 10 bases spanning the gap. Germline-derived CDR1 and CDR2 are SEHNR and FQNEAQ (reference sequence). CDR3 residues: CASSLKGGADTQYF. Written as DNA, the CDR3 is TGTGCCAGCAGCTTAAAGGGGGGGGCAGATACGCAGTATTTT.

This clonotype was observed a few times. This chain links TRBV7-8 with TRBJ1-5, with 7 positions matching TRBD1. CDR3 length: 15 residues. CDR1 is SGHVS and CDR2 is FQNEAQ in the germline V gene. V lost 1 base and J lost 6; bases outside the gene matches: 6. This CDR3 is CASSLDPGGFQPQHF. DNA for the CDR3: TGTGCCAGCAGCTTAGACCCAGGGGGTTTTCAGCCCCAGCATTTT.

This clonotype was seen ten or more times. This chain connects TRBV20-1 to TRBJ2-1; 8 nucleotides match TRBD2. The V gene end was trimmed by 2 bases and the J gene end by 5 bases; junction bases not matched to a gene: 8. Germline CDR1 is DFQATT and CDR2 is SNEGSKA (reference sequence). The CDR3 runs to 15 residues. The DNA of the CDR3 is TGCAGTGCTAGATCGGAGCGGGGGCCGAACAATGAGCAGTTCTTC. It is translated as CSARSERGPNNEQFF.